Shown below are 24 T cell receptor beta chains from a single sample sequenced in a study of lymphopenia after photon versus proton radiotherapy. Measured with immunoSEQ multiplex PCR; TCRdb has only the in-frame clones, and not every one. The data contain 43,000 or so clones, roughly 85% of them singletons. The sequences come from peripheral blood, collected from a patient treated with photon-based radiotherapy. These receptors were taken from a man aged 40-49 years with gastric cancer.

The J gene is TRBJ2-5, the V gene TRBV4-1, with D unclear. In germline, CDR1 is MGHRA, CDR2 YSYEKL. The CDR3 extends over 15 amino acids. V was cut by 1 base and J by 5 bases, with 14 bases left in between. The chain's CDR3 is CASSQGPGWVETQYF. The CDR3 coding sequence is TGCGCCAGCAGCCAAGGGCCGGGTTGGGTGGAGACCCAGTACTTC.

This rearrangement joins TRBV5-4 to TRBJ2-7, with TRBD2 matching 11 bases. The CDR3 has 16 amino acids. The junction had 9 bases not matched to a gene; V was cut back by 4 bases and J by 3 bases. Germline CDR1 SGHNT, CDR2 YYREEE (reference sequence). This CDR3 reads CASSPNTGTSGYEQYF. As DNA, the CDR3 is TGTGCCAGCAGCCCCAACACCGGGACTAGCGGCTACGAGCAGTACTTC.

The rearrangement links TRBV6-1 to TRBJ2-7, with 7 bases aligning to TRBD1. V was clipped by 0 bases and J by 4 bases; unmatched bases: 9. The length of the CDR3 is 16 residues. Per the germline V gene, CDR1 is MNHNS and CDR2 is SASEGT. The CDR3 is CASSEARGGPWYEQYF. CDR3 DNA: TGTGCCAGCAGTGAAGCGAGAGGGGGCCCTTGGTACGAGCAGTACTTC.

This chain connects TRBV9 to TRBJ1-3; TRBD1 agrees at 9 bases. Germline-derived CDR1 and CDR2 are SGDLS and YYNGEE. The CDR3 has 16 residues. The J segment lost 3 bases and the V segment lost 4 bases, leaving 8 bases of the junction unmatched. CDR3 region: CASSLAGGQGGNTIYF. CDR3 coding DNA: TGTGCCAGCAGCTTAGCGGGGGGACAGGGTGGAAACACCATATATTTT.

The V gene is TRBV4-1, the J gene TRBJ2-7, with TRBD1 matching 8 bases. In germline, CDR1 is MGHRA, CDR2 YSYEKL. The CDR3 runs 16 residues. V lost 2 bases and J lost 7; bases outside the gene matches: 13. The CDR3 region has the DNA TGCGCCAGCAGCCAACCCGGGCAGGGGGCTGCGGGGGAGCAGTACTTC. Translated: CASSQPGQGAAGEQYF.

The V and J genes are TRBV5-6 and TRBJ2-7; 12 positions match TRBD2. Germline loops: CDR1 SGHDT, CDR2 YYEEEE. Trimming took 4 bases from V and 5 from J; bases not matched to a gene: 19. The CDR3 is 19 amino acids. The CDR3 nucleotides are TGTGCCAGCAGCCAAGGACTAGCGGGGATCCTACCGGGGGCGGACGAGCAGTACTTC. Translating it yields CASSQGLAGILPGADEQYF.

The V call is TRBV29-1, the J call TRBJ1-5; 7 nucleotides align to TRBD1. J lost 7 bases, V lost 4 bases, and 7 bases had no gene match. CDR1 is SQVTM and CDR2 is ANQGSEA in the germline V gene. The CDR3 has 13 residues. The CDR3 loop is CSVGQGVGQPQHF. The CDR3 bases are TGCAGCGTTGGGCAGGGGGTAGGACAGCCCCAGCATTTT.

This rearrangement joins TRBV7-2 to TRBJ1-2, with D possibly being TRBD1 (6 bases). Germline CDR1 reads SGHTA; CDR2 reads FQGNSA. V was clipped by 5 bases and J by 4 bases, with 17 bases between them. The CDR3 consists of 15 residues. CDR3 residues: CASSTTGQSTYGYTF. CDR3 nucleotides: TGTGCCAGCAGCACCACAGGACAGTCTACCTATGGCTACACCTTC.

CDR3 DNA: TGTGCCAGCAGCTTGGACGGCAGGGGTGCAAAACCGACCATGAACACTGAAGCTTTCTTT. It encodes CASSLDGRGAKPTMNTEAFF. The chain combines TRBV5-4 with TRBJ1-1, with D tentatively TRBD1 (6 bases). The CDR3 is 20 residues long. Trimming left V 0 bases short and J 0 bases short, with 24 bases between. Germline V gene data show CDR1 as SGHNT and CDR2 as YYREEE (reference sequence).

The V call is TRBV19, the J call TRBJ2-3; 7 positions match TRBD1. The CDR3 sequence is 15 residues long. Per germline, CDR1 LNHDA and CDR2 SQIVND (reference sequence). The ends lost 5 bases at V and 5 bases at J; junction bases unmatched: 10. The DNA of the CDR3 is TGTGCCAGTAGTCCCCGCCAGGGGGTCGGAGATACGCAGTATTTT. Its protein product is CASSPRQGVGDTQYF. The full variable domain, completed using reference TRBV19 and TRBJ2-3, is DGGITQSPKYLFRKEGQNVTLSCEQNLNHDAMYWYRQDPGQGLRLIYYSQIVNDFQKGDIAEGYSVSREKKESFPLTVTSAQKNPTAFYLCASSPRQGVGDTQYFGPGTRLTVL.

In its sample, this clone was seen a few times. The chain recombines TRBV4-2 with TRBJ2-1, with D perhaps being TRBD1 or TRBD2 (5 bases each). CDR3 size: 15 residues. Germline V lookup: CDR1 LGHNA, CDR2 YNFKEQ. Trimming shortened V by 0 bases and J by 9 bases, and 15 bases separated the two germline ends. CDR3 region: CASSQEIASRGEQFF. The CDR3 DNA reads TGTGCCAGCAGCCAAGAAATAGCGAGTAGGGGTGAGCAGTTCTTC.

The V call is TRBV7-6, the J call TRBJ2-2, with D possibly being TRBD1 or TRBD2 (5 bases each). Germline assignment: CDR1 SGHVS and CDR2 FNYEAQ. The CDR3 consists of 16 residues. Trimming stripped 5 bases from V and 0 bases from J, with 13 bases between. CDR3 DNA sequence: TGTGCCAGCAGCATCGTCGAGGGGTCGAACACCGGGGAGCTGTTTTTT. Its protein product is CASSIVEGSNTGELFF.

The chain recombines TRBV19 with TRBJ2-3; the match to TRBD1 covers 7 bases. Germline V gene lookup returns CDR1 LNHDA and CDR2 SQIVND (reference sequence). The CDR3 extends over 15 amino acids. Unmatched junction bases numbered 6, after V lost 3 bases and J lost 3 bases. The CDR3 region has the DNA TGTGCCAGTAGTATGACAGGGATCCGAACAGATACGCAGTATTTT. Its translation is CASSMTGIRTDTQYF.

This chain uses TRBV6-6 with TRBJ1-2; 10 nucleotides agree with TRBD1. The CDR3 has 14 residues. CDR1 and CDR2 from the germline V gene are MNHNY and SVGAGI (reference sequence). V trimming: 2 bases; J trimming: 8 bases; junction bases outside the gene matches: 5. The DNA for the CDR3 is TGTGCCAGCAGTTACGGGACAGGGGCTAGCGGCTACACCTTC. Protein sequence: CASSYGTGASGYTF.

The chain recombines TRBV30 with TRBJ1-2; no clear D. CDR3 size: 15 residues. Germline values: CDR1 GTSNPN, CDR2 SVGIG (reference sequence). Between the trimmed V and J ends, which lost 1 base and 4 bases, there was a span of 16 bases. The CDR3 region has the DNA TGTGCCTGGAGTGCCGGACTTGGGCGGCGCTATGGCTACACCTTC. It specifies CAWSAGLGRRYGYTF.

The chain carries TRBV4-3 and TRBJ2-4; D is uncertain. The CDR3 covers 13 residues. The germline V and J ends were trimmed by 1 base and 13 bases, with 14 bases remaining between them. Germline CDR1 reads LGHNA; CDR2 reads YSLEER. The CDR3 loop reads CASSQVQGPGQYF. The CDR3, as DNA: TGCGCCAGCAGCCAAGTGCAAGGGCCGGGCCAGTACTTC.

The chain couples TRBV18 to TRBJ2-3, with 10 bases fitting TRBD1. This CDR3 contains 14 residues. In germline, CDR1 is KGHSH, CDR2 LQKENI. V lost 6 bases, J lost 4 bases, and 4 bases stayed unmatched. DNA for the CDR3: TGTGCCAGCTCTCCGACAGGGGGCTCAGATACGCAGTATTTT. Translating gives CASSPTGGSDTQYF.

The genes are TRBV7-6 and TRBJ2-7, with 16 bases matching TRBD2. V was pared by 5 bases and J by 6 bases, with 10 bases of the junction left unmatched. The CDR3 extends over 17 amino acids. Germline loops: CDR1 SGHVS, CDR2 FNYEAQ. DNA of the CDR3: TGTGCCAGCAGCCCCCGGGGACTAGCGGGGGGGCCTCTCGAGCAGTACTTC. Its translation is CASSPRGLAGGPLEQYF.

The chain has TRBV29-1 and TRBJ1-1; tentatively, D is TRBD1 (5 bases). The V gene lost 4 bases and the J gene lost 6 bases, with 18 bases spanning the gap. Germline assignment: CDR1 SQVTM and CDR2 ANQGSEA. The CDR3 sequence is 14 residues long. CDR3 DNA sequence: TGCAGCGTTGTATCTCTGCTAGGGGAGTCTGAAGCTTTCTTT. It encodes CSVVSLLGESEAFF.

The gene calls are TRBV27 and TRBJ1-5, with 9 bases lining up with TRBD1. CDR1 and CDR2 (germline): MNHEY, SMNVEV (reference sequence). This CDR3 is 15 amino acids long. The trim removed 3 bases at V and 0 bases at J, leaving 0 bases unmatched. CDR3 nucleotide sequence: TGTGCCAGCAGTTTGGGACAGGGTAGCAATCAGCCCCAGCATTTT. This sequence encodes CASSLGQGSNQPQHF.

This chain links TRBV5-1 with TRBJ2-2; no firm D call. The V and J ends lost 2 bases and 3 bases respectively, with 2 bases between them. Germline V gene data show CDR1 as SGHRS and CDR2 as YFSETQ. The CDR3 has 12 amino acids. The CDR3 region is CASSFDTGELFF. CDR3 nucleotide sequence: TGCGCCAGCAGCTTCGACACCGGGGAGCTGTTTTTT.

The chain employs TRBV7-2 and TRBJ1-5; 11 bases line up with TRBD1. Germline CDR1 reads SGHTA; CDR2 reads FQGNSA. This CDR3 is 18 amino acids long. J was trimmed by 0 bases and V by 1 base; bases with no gene match: 5. The CDR3 bases are TGTGCCAGCAGCTTAGGGACAGGGGGCCCATATAGCAATCAGCCCCAGCATTTT. Residues: CASSLGTGGPYSNQPQHF.

The V call is TRBV5-1, the J call TRBJ2-4, with 10 bases matching TRBD1. CDR1 is SGHRS, CDR2 YFSETQ, per germline. The junction had 3 bases not matched to a gene; V was cut back by 4 bases and J by 8 bases. The CDR3 runs to 13 residues. DNA of the CDR3: TGCGCCAGCAGCGGGACAGGGGAAGACATTCAGTACTTC. Its translation is CASSGTGEDIQYF. The full variable domain, in which reference TRBV5-1 and TRBJ2-4 provide the parts outside the CDR3, is KAGVTQTPRYLIKTRGQQVTLSCSPISGHRSVSWYQQTPGQGLQFLFEYFSETQRNKGNFPGRFSGRQFSNSRSEMNVSTLELGDSALYLCASSGTGEDIQYFGAGTRLSVL.

The chain has TRBV27 and TRBJ2-5, with 7 bases that match TRBD2. This CDR3 has 13 residues. CDR1 and CDR2 from the germline V gene are MNHEY and SMNVEV (reference sequence). The trim removed 6 bases at V and 4 bases at J, leaving 5 bases unmatched. The CDR3 spells CASSLWGGETQYF. The CDR3, as DNA: TGTGCCAGCAGCCTATGGGGGGGAGAGACCCAGTACTTC.